A single sample is the source of the 23 T cell receptor beta chains below, sequenced in a study of cytomegalovirus exposure and HLA in healthy donors. Primers for the PCR totalled 60 Vbeta and 13 Jbeta. Here immunoSEQ multiplex PCR was the method, and the copy in TCRdb shows in-frame clones only, minus some. The table records 140,000 to 150,000 clones, roughly 90% of them present only once. Material for sequencing was PBMCs. The receptors stem from a woman aged 40 to 50 in good health and CMV-seronegative.

This chain uses TRBV5-1 with TRBJ2-1; 10 bases line up with TRBD1. Germline V CDR1 and CDR2: SGHRS, YFSETQ. This CDR3 has 15 residues. J lost 5 bases, V lost 1 base, and 3 bases had no gene match. The CDR3 DNA follows: TGCGCCAGCAGCTTGTTAGGGACAGGGGACAATGAGCAGTTCTTC. It specifies CASSLLGTGDNEQFF.

Only one count was recorded for this clone. This chain uses TRBV4-2 with TRBJ2-1, with 8 bases aligning to TRBD1. V dropped 3 bases and J dropped 6; count of bases not matched to a gene: 4. Germline values: CDR1 LGHNA, CDR2 YNFKEQ. The CDR3 runs 14 residues. CDR3 loop: CASSQNDRGNEQFF. The CDR3 nucleotides are TGTGCCAGCAGCCAGAATGACAGGGGCAATGAGCAGTTCTTC.

The V call is TRBV2, the J call TRBJ1-5; D not certain. Germline V lookup: CDR1 SNHLY, CDR2 FYNNEI. The CDR3 totals 13 residues. Deletions cut 1 base from V and 5 bases from J, with 6 bases between. The CDR3 DNA sequence: TGTGCCAGCAGTGAAGAAATAGATCAGCCCCAGCATTTT. Protein: CASSEEIDQPQHF.

This chain connects TRBV29-1 to TRBJ1-1; 7 bases are shared with TRBD1. Germline V CDR1 and CDR2: SQVTM, ANQGSEA. This CDR3 is 11 amino acids long. The V gene end was trimmed by 6 bases and the J gene end by 11 bases; junction bases not matched to a gene: 9. The CDR3 sequence: CSVERDRIAFF. CDR3 DNA sequence: TGCAGCGTAGAGAGGGACAGAATCGCTTTCTTT.

The genes are TRBV27 and TRBJ1-5; no definite D call. This CDR3 has 12 amino acids. Germline V gives CDR1 MNHEY, CDR2 SMNVEV (reference sequence). Trimming took off 5 bases at V and 7 bases at J, with 9 bases between the two ends. CDR3 DNA: TGTGCCAGCAGTCTCGCGGGGCAGCCCCAGCATTTT. Translation gives CASSLAGQPQHF.

The chain combines TRBV6-5 with TRBJ1-4; D is possibly TRBD1 (5 bases). Trimming stripped 6 bases from V and 6 bases from J, with 14 bases between. Looked up from germline, CDR1 is MNHEY and CDR2 is SVGAGI. The CDR3 covers 14 residues. CDR3 coding DNA: TGTGCCAGCAGCGCCGGGACTGCTGATGAAAAACTGTTTTTT. This gives the protein CASSAGTADEKLFF.

V usage is TRBV5-1 and J usage is TRBJ2-7; 10 bases match TRBD1. The V and J ends lost 3 bases and 3 bases, in that order; junction bases with no gene match: 6. Looked up from germline, CDR1 is SGHRS and CDR2 is YFSETQ. The CDR3 consists of 15 residues. In nucleotides, the CDR3 is TGCGCCAGCAGCTCGCCCGGGACAGGGGACTACGAGCAGTACTTC. Translated, it gives CASSSPGTGDYEQYF.

Details on this clone: Other DNA sequences of this sample code for an identical CDR3. This CDR3 reads CASSLGPGFNQPQHF. CDR3 nucleotides: TGTGCCAGCAGTTTGGGGCCGGGCTTCAATCAGCCCCAGCATTTT. The J gene is TRBJ1-5, the V gene TRBV7-9, with a possible D match to TRBD1 (5 bases). Trimming took 6 bases from V and 3 from J, leaving 15 bases between them. Germline V gene lookup returns CDR1 SEHNR and CDR2 FQNEAQ (reference sequence). The CDR3 consists of 15 residues.

V gene TRBV4-1 combines with J gene TRBJ2-1; the D gene is possibly TRBD2 (6 bases). CDR3 length: 15 residues. The V and J ends lost 0 bases and 6 bases respectively, with 12 bases between them. The germline gives CDR1 MGHRA, CDR2 YSYEKL. DNA for the CDR3: TGCGCCAGCAGCCAAGATGAAGGAGGGGTCAATGAGCAGTTCTTC. It translates to CASSQDEGGVNEQFF.

This clone was counted once. Here the CDR3 DNA reads TGTGCCAGCAGCCCACGGGAGGGCCTCGGCTCCTACGAGCAGTACTTC. Encoded protein: CASSPREGLGSYEQYF. The rearrangement links TRBV11-3 to TRBJ2-7, with 8 bases aligning to TRBD2. The ends lost 5 bases at V and 0 bases at J; junction bases unmatched: 9. The CDR3 has 16 residues. The germline V gene has CDR1 SGHNT and CDR2 YENEEA.

The CDR3: CARTGLATDTQYF. CDR3 DNA: TGTGCCAGAACGGGACTAGCTACAGATACGCAGTATTTT. The chain is built from TRBV28 and TRBJ2-3; 9 bases line up with TRBD2. The CDR3 runs to 13 residues. Trimming removed 9 bases from V and 3 bases from J; junction bases left unmatched: 4. CDR1 is MDHEN and CDR2 is SYDVKM in the germline V gene.

The chain is built from TRBV20-1 and TRBJ1-2; 7 bases line up with TRBD1. J was trimmed by 7 bases and V by 8 bases; bases with no gene match: 7. This CDR3 comprises 11 residues. Per germline, CDR1 DFQATT and CDR2 SNEGSKA (reference sequence). CDR3 in amino acids: CSTGAGGGYTF. The CDR3 DNA is TGCAGTACAGGGGCGGGGGGTGGCTACACCTTC.

This clone has a handful of counts. The chain has TRBV25-1 and TRBJ1-1; the D is unclear. Germline V gene data show CDR1 as MGHDK and CDR2 as SYGVNS. V was trimmed by 3 bases and J by 4 bases, leaving 18 bases between them. This CDR3 is built from 16 residues. CDR3 in DNA: TGTGCCAGCAGTGATAACGGGAGGTTGAAGGGCACTGAAGCTTTCTTT. It yields the protein CASSDNGRLKGTEAFF.

The rearrangement joins TRBV9 to TRBJ1-2; no clear D gene. Per the germline V gene, CDR1 is SGDLS and CDR2 is YYNGEE. V lost 1 base, J lost 6 bases, and 13 bases lay in between. The CDR3 length is 14 residues. CDR3 bases: TGTGCCAGCAGCGTAACTCGGGGAAGGGATGGCTACACCTTC. Translated: CASSVTRGRDGYTF.

The chain has TRBV5-1 and TRBJ2-5; TRBD1 aligns across 9 bases. The CDR3 has 11 amino acids. Trimming cost V 4 bases and J 10 bases; bases outside gene matches: 2. CDR1 is SGHRS, CDR2 YFSETQ, per germline. The CDR3 is CASSGTGFQYF. In DNA form, the CDR3 reads TGCGCCAGCAGCGGGACAGGGTTCCAGTACTTC.

V and J are TRBV4-1 and TRBJ1-2, with D possibly matching TRBD1 (6 bases). The CDR3 length is 16 residues. Germline-derived CDR1 and CDR2 are MGHRA and YSYEKL. V was pared by 6 bases and J by 3 bases, with 20 bases between. CDR3 protein: CASRLLAGGADYGYTF. For the CDR3, the DNA is TGCGCCAGCAGACTACTGGCGGGGGGCGCTGACTATGGCTACACCTTC.

The chain links TRBV7-2 to TRBJ2-2, with 7 positions matching TRBD2. The CDR3 spans 18 residues. Germline-derived CDR1 and CDR2 are SGHTA and FQGNSA. The ends lost 5 bases at V and 5 bases at J; junction bases unmatched: 17. The CDR3 here is CASSRAGWEARVTGELFF. The CDR3 DNA reads as TGTGCCAGCAGCCGAGCGGGGTGGGAGGCGAGGGTAACCGGGGAGCTGTTTTTT.

Regarding this clone: Relative to the germline gene, one junction end is altered; a read error may explain this. The V gene is TRBV7-9, the J gene TRBJ1-4; 7 bases fit TRBD1. In germline, CDR1 is SEHNR, CDR2 FQNEAQ (reference sequence). The CDR3 has 16 amino acids. The CDR3: CSSSSATGKSNEKLFF. The CDR3, as DNA: TGTTCCAGCAGCTCCGCGACAGGGAAATCTAATGAAAAACTGTTTTTT.

The V call is TRBV2, the J call TRBJ2-1; TRBD2 might be the D (5 bases). Germline lookup yields CDR1 SNHLY and CDR2 FYNNEI. This CDR3 is 15 amino acids long. Trimming took off 4 bases at V and 0 bases at J, with 10 bases between the two ends. CDR3 in DNA: TGTGCCAGCAGTGGCGGTGGGAGCTCCTACAATGAGCAGTTCTTC. Encoded protein: CASSGGGSSYNEQFF.

The CDR3 DNA is TGCGCCAGCAGCTTGGTAGGGGGTCGTGAGCAGTACTTC. This translates into CASSLVGGREQYF. The chain employs TRBV5-1 and TRBJ2-7, with D maybe TRBD1 (6 bases). From germline, CDR1 is SGHRS and CDR2 YFSETQ. V dropped 0 bases and J dropped 7 bases, with 11 bases sitting between them. CDR3 length: 13 residues.

The chain joins TRBV18 to TRBJ2-7; D not resolved. Trimming shortened V by 1 base and J by 0 bases, and 13 bases separated the two germline ends. CDR1 and CDR2 (germline): KGHSH, LQKENI. CDR3 size: 16 residues. For the CDR3, the DNA is TGTGCCAGCTCACCACAATTCCTTTTCCCCTCCTACGAGCAGTACTTC. The encoded protein is CASSPQFLFPSYEQYF. Full variable domain (missing parts from reference TRBV18 and TRBJ2-7): NAGVMQNPRHLVRRRGQEARLRCSPMKGHSHVYWYRQLPEEGLKFMVYLQKENIIDESGMPKERFSAEFPKEGPSILRIQQVVRGDSAAYFCASSPQFLFPSYEQYFGPGTRLTVT.

This rearrangement joins TRBV5-1 to TRBJ2-3; 10 positions agree with TRBD2. Germline-derived CDR1 and CDR2 are SGHRS and YFSETQ. The J segment lost 1 base and the V segment lost 0 bases, leaving 11 bases of the junction unmatched. The CDR3 spans 19 residues. This CDR3 is CASSLEWGLAGVGTDTQYF. The DNA of the CDR3 is TGCGCCAGCAGCTTGGAGTGGGGTCTAGCGGGAGTAGGCACAGATACGCAGTATTTT.

The chain carries TRBV5-1 and TRBJ1-2; 10 bases map to TRBD1. Unmatched junction bases numbered 3, after V lost 0 bases and J lost 4 bases. Germline lookup yields CDR1 SGHRS and CDR2 YFSETQ. The CDR3 consists of 15 residues. The CDR3 loop reads CASSLAGQGFYGYTF. CDR3 in DNA: TGCGCCAGCAGCTTGGCGGGACAGGGGTTCTATGGCTACACCTTC. The variable domain in full, completed from reference TRBV5-1 and TRBJ1-2, reads KAGVTQTPRYLIKTRGQQVTLSCSPISGHRSVSWYQQTPGQGLQFLFEYFSETQRNKGNFPGRFSGRQFSNSRSEMNVSTLELGDSALYLCASSLAGQGFYGYTFGSGTRLTVV.